This T cell receptor (beta chain) was observed in a study of shared clonotypes between healthy human individuals. Measured with immunoSEQ multiplex PCR; TCRdb has only the in-frame clones, and not every one. The sample holds about 1 million clones, 70% to 80% seen once. Within Nashville, Tennessee resided all donors, each a Caucasian adult. A split of CD4+ cells into CD45RA+ naive and CD45RA-negative memory subsets was performed. Germline CDR1 SGHAT, CDR2 FQNNGV. Germline trimming cut 5 bases from V and 0 bases from J; bases unmatched to any gene: 6. The CDR3 totals 16 residues. This chain uses TRBV11-2 with TRBJ1-4; 7 nucleotides agree with TRBD1. The receptor was isolated from a man aged 18 to 29 in good health. The specimen was memory CD4+ T cells sorted from blood. Regarding subset: CD45RA-negative fraction. CDR3 amino acids: CASSATGPATNEKLFF. The CDR3 nucleotides are TGTGCCAGCAGCGCGACAGGGCCTGCAACTAATGAAAAACTGTTTTTT.